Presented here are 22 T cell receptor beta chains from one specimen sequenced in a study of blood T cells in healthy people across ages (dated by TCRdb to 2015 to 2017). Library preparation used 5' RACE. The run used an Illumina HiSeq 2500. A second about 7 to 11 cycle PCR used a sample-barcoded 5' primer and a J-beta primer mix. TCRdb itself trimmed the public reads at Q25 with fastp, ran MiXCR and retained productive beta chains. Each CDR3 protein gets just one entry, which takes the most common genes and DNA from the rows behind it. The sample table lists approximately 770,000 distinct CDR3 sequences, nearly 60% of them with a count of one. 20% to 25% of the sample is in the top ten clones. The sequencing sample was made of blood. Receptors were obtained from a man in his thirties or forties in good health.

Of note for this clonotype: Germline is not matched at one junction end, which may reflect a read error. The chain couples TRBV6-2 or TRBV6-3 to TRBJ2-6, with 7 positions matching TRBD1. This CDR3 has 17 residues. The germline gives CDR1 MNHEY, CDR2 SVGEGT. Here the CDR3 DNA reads TGTGCCAGCAGTTACCCCGCTACAGGGGCTGGGGCCAACGTCCCGACTTTC. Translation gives CASSYPATGAGANVPTF.

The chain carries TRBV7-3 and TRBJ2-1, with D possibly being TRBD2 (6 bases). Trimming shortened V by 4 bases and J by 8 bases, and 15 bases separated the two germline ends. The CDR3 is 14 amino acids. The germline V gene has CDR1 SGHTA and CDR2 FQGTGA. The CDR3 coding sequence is TGTGCCAGCAGCTCCTACAACGGAGGGGATGAGCAGTTCTTC. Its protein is CASSSYNGGDEQFF.

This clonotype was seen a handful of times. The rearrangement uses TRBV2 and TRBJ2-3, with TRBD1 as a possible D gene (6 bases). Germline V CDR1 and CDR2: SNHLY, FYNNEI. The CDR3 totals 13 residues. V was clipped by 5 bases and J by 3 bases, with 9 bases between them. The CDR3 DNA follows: TGTGCCAGCAGTAGGGGGATAACAGATACGCAGTATTTT. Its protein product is CASSRGITDTQYF.

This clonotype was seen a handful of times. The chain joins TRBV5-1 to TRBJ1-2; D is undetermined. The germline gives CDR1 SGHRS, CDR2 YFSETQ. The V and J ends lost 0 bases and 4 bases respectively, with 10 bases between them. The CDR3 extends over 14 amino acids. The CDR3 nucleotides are TGCGCCAGCAGCTTGGGTCTCGACACCTATGGCTACACCTTC. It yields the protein CASSLGLDTYGYTF.

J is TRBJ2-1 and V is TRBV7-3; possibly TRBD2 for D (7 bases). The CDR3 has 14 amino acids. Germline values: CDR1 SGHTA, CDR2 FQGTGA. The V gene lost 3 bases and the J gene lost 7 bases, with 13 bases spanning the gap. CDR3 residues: CASSLAGDTNEQFF. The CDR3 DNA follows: TGTGCCAGCAGCTTGGCGGGGGACACTAATGAGCAGTTCTTC.

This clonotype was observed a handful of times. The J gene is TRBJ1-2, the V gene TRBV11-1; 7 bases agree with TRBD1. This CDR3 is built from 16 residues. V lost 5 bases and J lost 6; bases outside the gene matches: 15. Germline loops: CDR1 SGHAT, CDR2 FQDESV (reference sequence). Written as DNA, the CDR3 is TGTGCCAGCAGCCGTTCTTACAGGGGTGGTGTTAATGGCTACACCTTC. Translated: CASSRSYRGGVNGYTF. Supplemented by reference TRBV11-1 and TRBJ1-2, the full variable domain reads EAEVAQSPRYKITEKSQAVAFWCDPISGHATLYWYRQILGQGPELLVQFQDESVVDDSQLPKDRFSAERLKGVDSTLKIQPAELGDSAMYLCASSRSYRGGVNGYTFGSGTRLTVV.

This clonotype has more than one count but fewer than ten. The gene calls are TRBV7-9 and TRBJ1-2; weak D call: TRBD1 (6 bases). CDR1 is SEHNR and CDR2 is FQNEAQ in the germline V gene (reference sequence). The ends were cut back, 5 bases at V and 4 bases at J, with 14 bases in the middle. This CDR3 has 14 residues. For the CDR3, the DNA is TGTGCCAGCAGCCAAGGGGGAAGCGGCTATGGCTACACCTTC. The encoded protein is CASSQGGSGYGYTF.

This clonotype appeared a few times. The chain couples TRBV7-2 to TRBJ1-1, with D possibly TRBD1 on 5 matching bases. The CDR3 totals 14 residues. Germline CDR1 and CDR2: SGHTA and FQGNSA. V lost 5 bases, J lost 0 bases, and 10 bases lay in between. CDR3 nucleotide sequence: TGTGCCAGCAGCCCACAGGCCTTGAACACTGAAGCTTTCTTT. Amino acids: CASSPQALNTEAFF.

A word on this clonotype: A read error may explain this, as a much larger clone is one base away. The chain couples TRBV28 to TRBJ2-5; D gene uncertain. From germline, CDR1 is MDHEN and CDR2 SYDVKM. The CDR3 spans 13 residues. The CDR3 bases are TGTGCCAGCCGTTTGCCAGCTGACAATGAGCAGTACTTC. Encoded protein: CASRLPADNEQYF.

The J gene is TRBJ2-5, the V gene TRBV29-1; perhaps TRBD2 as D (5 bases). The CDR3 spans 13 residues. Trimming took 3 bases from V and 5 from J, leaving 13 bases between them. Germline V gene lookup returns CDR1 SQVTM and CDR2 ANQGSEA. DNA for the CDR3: TGCAGCGTTGATCCTAGCCGTGGCGAGACCCAGTACTTC. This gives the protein CSVDPSRGETQYF.

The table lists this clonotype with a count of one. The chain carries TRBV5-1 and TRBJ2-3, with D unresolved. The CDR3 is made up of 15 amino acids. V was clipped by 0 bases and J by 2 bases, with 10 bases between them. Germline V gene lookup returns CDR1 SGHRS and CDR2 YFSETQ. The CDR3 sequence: CASSLAADHTDTQYF. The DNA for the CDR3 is TGCGCCAGCAGCTTGGCGGCGGACCACACAGATACGCAGTATTTT.

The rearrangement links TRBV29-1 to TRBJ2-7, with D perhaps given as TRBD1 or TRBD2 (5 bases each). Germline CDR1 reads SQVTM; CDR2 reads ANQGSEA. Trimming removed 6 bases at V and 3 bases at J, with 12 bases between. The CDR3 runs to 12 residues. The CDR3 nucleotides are TGCAGCGTACTAGGGACCAGCTACGAGCAGTACTTC. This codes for CSVLGTSYEQYF.

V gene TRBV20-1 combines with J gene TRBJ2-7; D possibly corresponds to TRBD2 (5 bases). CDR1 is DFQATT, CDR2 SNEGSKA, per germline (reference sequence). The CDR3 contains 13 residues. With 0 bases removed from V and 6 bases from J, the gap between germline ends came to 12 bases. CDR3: CSARDSGFREQYF. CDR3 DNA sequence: TGCAGTGCTAGAGATTCGGGATTCCGCGAGCAGTACTTC.

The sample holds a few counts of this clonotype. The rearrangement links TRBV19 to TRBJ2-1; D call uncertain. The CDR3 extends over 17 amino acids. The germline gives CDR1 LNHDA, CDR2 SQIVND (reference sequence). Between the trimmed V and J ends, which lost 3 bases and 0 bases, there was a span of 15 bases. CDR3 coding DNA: TGTGCCAGTAGTATGAGGCTGAGTCCGAGCTCCTACAATGAGCAGTTCTTC. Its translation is CASSMRLSPSSYNEQFF.

In DNA form, the CDR3 reads TGCAGTGCCTTGCGGGGCGTACAAGAGACCCAGTACTTC. Encoded protein: CSALRGVQETQYF. The chain joins TRBV20-1 to TRBJ2-5; a weak D match, TRBD2 (6 bases). CDR1 is DFQATT, CDR2 SNEGSKA, per germline (reference sequence). V lost 6 bases to trimming and J lost 2 bases, with 13 bases between them. The CDR3 totals 13 residues.

This CDR3 is CASTVGTANTYNEQFF. The CDR3 DNA reads TGTGCCAGCACTGTGGGAACAGCGAACACCTACAATGAGCAGTTCTTC. The J gene is TRBJ2-1, the V gene TRBV7-8; D unresolved. Germline CDR1 and CDR2: SGHVS and FQNEAQ. V lost 7 bases and J lost 2, with 18 bases in between. There are 16 residues in the CDR3.

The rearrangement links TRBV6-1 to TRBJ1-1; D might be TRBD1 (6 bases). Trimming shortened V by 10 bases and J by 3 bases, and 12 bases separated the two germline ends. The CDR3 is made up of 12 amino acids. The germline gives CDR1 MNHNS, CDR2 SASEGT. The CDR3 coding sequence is TGTGCCAACTCTCAGGGGTACACTGAAGCTTTCTTT. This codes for CANSQGYTEAFF.

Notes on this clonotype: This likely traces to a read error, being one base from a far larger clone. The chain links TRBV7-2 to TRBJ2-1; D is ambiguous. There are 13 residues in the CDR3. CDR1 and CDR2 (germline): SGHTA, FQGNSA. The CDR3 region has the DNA TGTGCCAGCAGCTTAAGCTCCCACAATGAGCAGTTCTTC. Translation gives CASSLSSHNEQFF.

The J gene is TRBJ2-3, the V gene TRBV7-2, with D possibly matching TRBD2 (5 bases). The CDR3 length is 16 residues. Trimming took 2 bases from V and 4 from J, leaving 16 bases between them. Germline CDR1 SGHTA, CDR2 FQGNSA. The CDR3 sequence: CASSLRLKASPDTQYF. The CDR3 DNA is TGTGCCAGCAGCTTACGACTAAAAGCCTCCCCAGATACGCAGTATTTT.

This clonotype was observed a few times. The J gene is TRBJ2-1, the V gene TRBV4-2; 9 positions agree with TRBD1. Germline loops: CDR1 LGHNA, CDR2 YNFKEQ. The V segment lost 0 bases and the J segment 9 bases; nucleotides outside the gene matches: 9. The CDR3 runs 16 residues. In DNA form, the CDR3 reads TGTGCCAGCAGCCAAGAACCGGGACAGGGACATGGTGAGCAGTTCTTC. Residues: CASSQEPGQGHGEQFF.

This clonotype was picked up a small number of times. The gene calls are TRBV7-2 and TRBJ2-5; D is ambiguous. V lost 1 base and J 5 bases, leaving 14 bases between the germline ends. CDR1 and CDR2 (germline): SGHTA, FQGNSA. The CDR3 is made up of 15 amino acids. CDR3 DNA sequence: TGTGCCAGCAGCTTAGAAGCCCTAGTAACGGAGACCCAGTACTTC. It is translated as CASSLEALVTETQYF.

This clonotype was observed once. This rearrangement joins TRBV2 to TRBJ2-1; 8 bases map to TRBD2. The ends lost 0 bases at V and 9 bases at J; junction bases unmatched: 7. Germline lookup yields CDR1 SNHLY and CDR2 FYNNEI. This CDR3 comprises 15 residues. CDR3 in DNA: TGTGCCAGCAGTGAAGCCCGGGAGGGCCTCCGTGAGCAGTTCTTC. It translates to CASSEAREGLREQFF.